The sequence of this T cell receptor beta chain was determined in a study of T cell responses to AZD1222 COVID-19 vaccine. Study-wide results and caveats: Just a handful of AZD1222 recipients were seropositive at baseline.

Data came from immunoSEQ multiplex PCR; TCRdb stores just in-frame clones and leaves some out. The sample lists about 130,000 clones; 86% were seen once. On this clone: As yet, its antigen is unknown.

This CDR3 region has 13 residues. Trimming shortened V by 4 bases and J by 2 bases, and 9 bases separated the two germline ends. Germline assignment: CDR1 SEHNR and CDR2 FQNEAQ (reference sequence). V and J are TRBV7-9 and TRBJ2-7; perhaps D is TRBD1 or TRBD2 (6 bases each). Sequenced here: peripheral blood, sampled on day 0 of AZD1222 vaccination. The receptor comes from an adult in good health. The CDR3 reads CASSWGATYEQYF. CDR3 coding DNA: TGTGCCAGCAGCTGGGGGGCAACCTACGAGCAGTACTTC.